Below, 29 T cell receptor beta chains from the same sample are listed, as sequenced in a study. Cells sorted as Tregs were CD4+, CD25+ and CD127-/low. TCRdb reprocessed the 5' RACE reads with MiXCR, giving one entry per CDR3 protein. Seen here are 9,500 to 15,000 distinct CDR3 sequences, about 53% observed once, and the top ten hold around 11%. Sequenced: tumor-infiltrating Tregs sorted from the breast tumor. Receptor source: a female donor with breast cancer.

This clonotype was seen a handful of times. V usage is TRBV6-2 or TRBV6-3 and J usage is TRBJ2-3; 8 positions agree with TRBD2. The CDR3 is 14 residues long. Germline CDR1 and CDR2: MNHEY and SVGEGT. The junction had 4 bases not matched to a gene; V was cut back by 6 bases and J by 2 bases. The CDR3 DNA reads as TGTGCCAGCAGGACTAGCGTTTTCACAGATACGCAGTATTTT. Protein sequence: CASRTSVFTDTQYF.

Note on this clonotype: Because it lacks the conserved phenylalanine or tryptophan at the end, this CDR3 is likely a read error. Here the CDR3 DNA reads TGCAGCGTCCATCTGGAAGTTAATAGCAATCAGCCCCAGCATCTT. This sequence encodes CSVHLEVNSNQPQHL. V gene TRBV29-1 combines with J gene TRBJ1-5; D is uncertain. The ends were cut back, 6 bases at V and 0 bases at J, with 15 bases in the middle. CDR1 is SQVTM and CDR2 is ANQGSEA in the germline V gene. The CDR3 is made up of 15 amino acids.

The chain recombines TRBV5-1 with TRBJ1-5, with TRBD1 as a possible D gene (6 bases). Germline V lookup: CDR1 SGHRS, CDR2 YFSETQ. There are 15 residues in the CDR3. V lost 4 bases to trimming and J lost 3 bases, with 14 bases between them. CDR3: CASSPGTILNQPQHF. The CDR3, as DNA: TGCGCCAGCAGCCCAGGGACAATTCTCAATCAGCCCCAGCATTTT.

The chain employs TRBV7-2 and TRBJ2-7; 8 bases line up with TRBD2. J gave up 5 bases and V 2 bases, and 8 bases lay outside the gene matches. Germline CDR1 SGHTA, CDR2 FQGNSA. The CDR3 has 15 amino acids. The DNA of the CDR3 is TGTGCCAGCAGCTTAATGTGGTCGGGAGGGGACGAGCAGTACGTC. Its protein product is CASSLMWSGGDEQYV.

This clonotype was recorded once. The V gene is TRBV20-1, the J gene TRBJ2-6, with no clear D. CDR3 size: 14 residues. The V gene's germline CDR1 is DFQATT and CDR2 SNEGSKA (reference sequence). The germline V and J ends were trimmed by 3 bases and 0 bases, with 6 bases remaining between them. The CDR3 sequence: CSASWDSGANVLTF. CDR3 DNA: TGCAGTGCTAGTTGGGACTCTGGGGCCAACGTCCTGACTTTC.

A note on this clonotype: One end of the junction fails to match germline, which may point to a read error. The chain combines TRBV20-1 with TRBJ2-3; D unclear. Germline CDR1 and CDR2: DFQATT and SNEGSKA (reference sequence). The CDR3 is 11 amino acids. Written as DNA, the CDR3 is TGCAGTGCTGGGCAGGTAGATACGCGGTATTTT. It is translated as CSAGQVDTRYF.

The chain uses TRBV5-6 and TRBJ2-3; no firm D call. The length of the CDR3 is 16 residues. The germline V and J ends were trimmed by 1 base and 0 bases, with 12 bases remaining between them. Germline-derived CDR1 and CDR2 are SGHDT and YYEEEE. The DNA for the CDR3 is TGTGCCAGCAGCTTGAAGGGCAGGTCTAGCACAGATACGCAGTATTTT. This sequence encodes CASSLKGRSSTDTQYF.

The chain uses TRBV11-3 and TRBJ2-1, with TRBD1 matching 8 bases. The CDR3 runs 15 residues. Looked up from germline, CDR1 is SGHNT and CDR2 is YENEEA. Losses at the gene ends were 0 bases for V and 2 bases for J; bases not matched to a gene: 0. CDR3: CASSLETGAYNEQFF. The CDR3 DNA reads as TGTGCCAGCAGCTTAGAGACAGGGGCCTACAATGAGCAGTTCTTC.

The V gene is TRBV5-6, the J gene TRBJ1-1; a weak D match, TRBD1 (5 bases). This CDR3 region has 14 residues. The V gene lost 4 bases and the J gene lost 7 bases, with 17 bases spanning the gap. Looked up from germline, CDR1 is SGHDT and CDR2 is YYEEEE. CDR3 bases: TGTGCCAGCAGCACTGCTGAGGGCGGGGGTGAAGCTTTCTTT. This codes for CASSTAEGGGEAFF.

The J gene is TRBJ1-2, the V gene TRBV12-3 or TRBV12-4; the D is unclear. V dropped 7 bases and J dropped 5 bases, with 14 bases sitting between them. This CDR3 spans 13 amino acids. The CDR3 sequence: CASNPSAEYGYTF. CDR3 bases: TGTGCCAGCAACCCAAGCGCAGAATATGGCTACACCTTC.

V is TRBV4-2 and J is TRBJ2-3, with D perhaps matching TRBD2 (6 bases). The length of the CDR3 is 15 residues. Trimming removed 2 bases from V and 5 bases from J, with 14 bases in between. The germline V gene has CDR1 LGHNA and CDR2 YNFKEQ. This CDR3 reads CASSQHPGVKDTQYF. The CDR3 region has the DNA TGTGCCAGCAGCCAACACCCGGGAGTCAAAGATACGCAGTATTTT.

This chain uses TRBV29-1 with TRBJ1-1, with D tentatively TRBD1 (5 bases). V was clipped by 3 bases and J by 8 bases, with 10 bases between them. The CDR3 covers 11 residues. Looked up from germline, CDR1 is SQVTM and CDR2 is ANQGSEA. This chain's CDR3 is CSVEGPDEAFF. The CDR3 DNA follows: TGCAGCGTTGAGGGGCCGGACGAAGCTTTCTTT.

The V call is TRBV5-5, the J call TRBJ2-1; tentative D call: TRBD2 (5 bases). Trimming took off 1 base at V and 3 bases at J, with 11 bases between the two ends. Germline loops: CDR1 SGHKS, CDR2 YYEKEE (reference sequence). The CDR3 is 15 residues long. The CDR3 nucleotides read TGTGCCAGCAGCTTGTTCTCCGGGGTCTACAATGAGCAGTTCTTC. Protein product: CASSLFSGVYNEQFF.

This clonotype appeared a few times. The chain uses TRBV29-1 and TRBJ2-4; weak D call: TRBD2 (6 bases). The germline V gene encodes CDR1 SQVTM and CDR2 ANQGSEA. The V and J ends lost 2 bases and 0 bases respectively, with 26 bases between them. This CDR3 has 20 residues. The CDR3 reads CSVESGGGANSSQAKNIQYF. The CDR3 DNA follows: TGCAGCGTTGAATCGGGCGGAGGGGCCAATTCCTCCCAAGCCAAAAACATTCAGTACTTC. Variable domain in full (rest from reference TRBV29-1 and TRBJ2-4): SAVISQKPSRDICQRGTSLTIQCQVDSQVTMMFWYRQQPGQSLTLIATANQGSEATYESGFVIDKFPISRPNLTFSTLTVSNMSPEDSSIYLCSVESGGGANSSQAKNIQYFGAGTRLSVL.

The V call is TRBV20-1, the J call TRBJ2-1; possibly TRBD2 for D (6 bases). There are 17 residues in the CDR3. Germline assignment: CDR1 DFQATT and CDR2 SNEGSKA (reference sequence). Trimming left V 3 bases short and J 3 bases short, with 21 bases between. CDR3: CSASHGRGSFFYNEQFF. DNA of the CDR3: TGCAGTGCTAGTCACGGGAGAGGGAGCTTTTTCTACAATGAGCAGTTCTTC.

The rearrangement uses TRBV11-3 and TRBJ2-5; D is unresolved. The CDR3 consists of 13 residues. Trimming removed 2 bases from V and 3 bases from J, with 7 bases in between. Germline loops: CDR1 SGHNT, CDR2 YENEEA. CDR3 residues: CASSLPGEETQYF. In DNA, the CDR3 is TGTGCCAGCAGCTTACCGGGCGAAGAGACCCAGTACTTC.

This clonotype was counted only a few times. This chain links TRBV7-6 with TRBJ2-2; D call uncertain. The germline V gene encodes CDR1 SGHVS and CDR2 FNYEAQ. The V end lost 4 bases, the J end lost 2 bases, and 2 bases lay between the germline ends. The CDR3 is 12 residues long. The CDR3 loop reads CASSSNTGELFF. Written as DNA, the CDR3 is TGTGCCAGCAGCTCTAACACCGGGGAGCTGTTTTTT.

The CDR3 loop is CASSSLPGNPNYGYTF. The CDR3 nucleotides are TGTGCCAGCAGCTCCCTCCCAGGGAACCCTAACTATGGCTACACCTTC. The V call is TRBV6-5, the J call TRBJ1-2; TRBD1 might be the D (5 bases). The CDR3 is made up of 16 amino acids. The germline V gene encodes CDR1 MNHEY and CDR2 SVGAGI. The ends were cut back, 6 bases at V and 0 bases at J, with 17 bases in the middle.

CDR3 bases: TGCGCCAGCAGCTTGGCCGTCCGGGGAAGGACCGGGGAGCTGTTTTTT. Its translation: CASSLAVRGRTGELFF. V usage is TRBV5-1 and J usage is TRBJ2-2; tentative D call: TRBD2 (5 bases). In germline, CDR1 is SGHRS, CDR2 YFSETQ. The V end lost 0 bases, the J end lost 5 bases, and 14 bases lay between the germline ends. This CDR3 comprises 16 residues. Full variable domain (rest looked up from reference TRBV5-1 and TRBJ2-2): KAGVTQTPRYLIKTRGQQVTLSCSPISGHRSVSWYQQTPGQGLQFLFEYFSETQRNKGNFPGRFSGRQFSNSRSEMNVSTLELGDSALYLCASSLAVRGRTGELFFGEGSRLTVL.

This clonotype counts as medium-sized (0.01 to 0.1%). The chain joins TRBV7-3 to TRBJ2-2, with D uncertain. V was cut by 5 bases and J by 1 base, with 2 bases left in between. The CDR3 runs 12 residues. In germline, CDR1 is SGHTA, CDR2 FQGTGA. CDR3 loop: CASSRNTGELFF. In DNA form, the CDR3 reads TGTGCCAGCAGCCGGAACACCGGGGAGCTGTTTTTT. The variable domain in full, with the rest retrieved from reference TRBV7-3 and TRBJ2-2, is GAGVSQTPSNKVTEKGKYVELRCDPISGHTALYWYRQSLGQGPEFLIYFQGTGAADDSGLPNDRFFAVRPEGSVSTLKIQRTERGDSAVYLCASSRNTGELFFGEGSRLTVL.

The rearrangement joins TRBV4-3 to TRBJ2-2; D might be TRBD2 (6 bases). Germline lookup yields CDR1 LGHNA and CDR2 YSLEER. This CDR3 contains 16 residues. The germline V and J ends were trimmed by 0 bases and 4 bases, with 12 bases remaining between them. Here the CDR3 reads CASSQDAGTFTGELFF. The CDR3 coding sequence is TGCGCCAGCAGCCAAGATGCCGGGACTTTCACCGGGGAGCTGTTTTTT.

The chain links TRBV29-1 to TRBJ2-4; TRBD2 aligns across 11 bases. The length of the CDR3 is 14 residues. Trimming removed 4 bases from V and 3 bases from J; junction bases left unmatched: 2. Per germline, CDR1 SQVTM and CDR2 ANQGSEA. The CDR3 region is CSVGGTSGKNIQYF. CDR3 coding DNA: TGCAGCGTTGGTGGGACTAGCGGCAAAAACATTCAGTACTTC.

The chain links TRBV6-4 to TRBJ2-2; the D is unclear. The CDR3 length is 14 residues. V gave up 2 bases and J gave up 0 bases, with 4 bases separating them. Germline CDR1 MRHNA, CDR2 SNTAGT. The CDR3 here is CASSDGTNTGELFF. The DNA for the CDR3 is TGTGCCAGCAGTGACGGTACGAACACCGGGGAGCTGTTTTTT.

The chain combines TRBV7-9 with TRBJ2-5; maybe TRBD2 (6 bases). Trimming cost V 5 bases and J 13 bases, with 20 bases left between them. Germline CDR1 is SEHNR and CDR2 is FQNEAQ (reference sequence). The CDR3 is 13 residues long. The CDR3 DNA sequence: TGTGCCAGCAGCACCTCCGGGACGGGGGTTCCGTACTTC. Its translation: CASSTSGTGVPYF.

The chain combines TRBV27 with TRBJ2-3; the D is unclear. Germline CDR1 reads MNHEY; CDR2 reads SMNVEV (reference sequence). The V end lost 7 bases, the J end lost 5 bases, and 10 bases lay between the germline ends. The CDR3 runs 12 residues. The CDR3 loop reads CASNSVGDTQYF. The CDR3, as DNA: TGTGCCAGCAATTCCGTTGGAGATACGCAGTATTTT.

The J gene is TRBJ2-1, the V gene TRBV25-1; the match to TRBD2 covers 9 bases. Trimming cost V 0 bases and J 5 bases; bases outside gene matches: 11. Germline CDR1 is MGHDK and CDR2 is SYGVNS. The CDR3 has 18 amino acids. The CDR3 loop reads CASSEYLGAGGIDNEQFF. The CDR3 nucleotides read TGTGCCAGCAGTGAATACCTCGGTGCGGGAGGGATCGACAATGAGCAGTTCTTC.

The chain has TRBV6-1 and TRBJ2-4, with D perhaps matching TRBD1 or TRBD2 (6 bases each). CDR3 length: 16 amino acids. Per germline, CDR1 MNHNS and CDR2 SASEGT. With 0 bases removed from V and 1 base from J, the gap between germline ends came to 10 bases. In nucleotides, the CDR3 is TGTGCCAGCAGTGAAGCCCCGGGGGCCGCCAAAAACATTCAGTACTTC. Translating gives CASSEAPGAAKNIQYF.

The rearrangement joins TRBV20-1 to TRBJ2-1; tentatively, D is TRBD1 (5 bases). This CDR3 contains 12 residues. V was pared by 3 bases and J by 14 bases, with 17 bases between. Germline CDR1 DFQATT, CDR2 SNEGSKA (reference sequence). As DNA, the CDR3 is TGCAGTGCTAGCGTCGATAGGGGCCAGGAGTTCTTC. Protein: CSASVDRGQEFF.

This chain links TRBV11-2 with TRBJ2-2; D is possibly TRBD1 (6 bases). The CDR3 extends over 16 amino acids. V was cut by 4 bases and J by 5 bases, with 17 bases left in between. In germline, CDR1 is SGHAT, CDR2 FQNNGV. CDR3 protein: CASSSTFRTVTGELFF. CDR3 bases: TGTGCCAGCAGCTCAACGTTCAGGACAGTGACCGGGGAGCTGTTTTTT.